One TCR beta chain is described in this entry. The antigen is not known. This record belongs to a study of shared clonotypes between healthy human individuals. Nashville, Tennessee was home to all donors, each a Caucasian adult. With V trimmed by 6 bases and J by 1 base, 12 bases remained unmatched. The CDR3 has 17 amino acids. In germline, CDR1 is MDHEN, CDR2 SYDVKM. Notes on the study in general: Clonotypes shared by all four donors outscored non-shared clonotypes in generation probability.

Replicate PCRs run on sorted subsets employed 200 ng DNA, 25,000 to 35,000 T cell genomes. Sequencing used immunoSEQ multiplex PCR; TCRdb keeps in-frame clones, though not all of them. The table lists over a million clones, more than 95% of them singletons. Input material: naive CD4+ T cells sorted from blood. The subset denotes: CD45RA+ positively selected. The receptor's source is a man aged 25-45 years in good health. The J gene is TRBJ1-1, the V gene TRBV28, with TRBD1 matching 9 bases. The CDR3 spells CASSIAQGALGNTEAFF. DNA for the CDR3: TGTGCCAGCAGCATAGCACAGGGGGCGCTTGGGAACACTGAAGCTTTCTTT.